The rows below give T cell receptor beta chains drawn from one sample of a study of shared clonotypes between healthy human individuals. This table comes from immunoSEQ multiplex PCR, and its TCRdb copy is limited to in-frame clones, with some not included. The sample yields roughly 2,000,000 clones, about 95% seen once. Specimen: naive CD8+ T cells sorted from blood. The receptors were gathered from a man between 18 and 35 years old in good health. The CDR3 runs from the conserved cysteine through the conserved F or W. The order of the fields is J gene, CDR3 length, V gene, CDR3 protein.

>TRBJ2-1|13|TRBV30
CASHEGGSSEQFF
>TRBJ2-7|16|TRBV28
CASSEGTRGVSYEQYF
>TRBJ2-7|14|TRBV4-1
CASSPAPEGYEQYF
>TRBJ2-7|15|TRBV4-1
CASSQKEGVTYEQYF
>TRBJ2-1|15|TRBV6-5
CASSPGLADYNEQFF
>TRBJ2-1|16|TRBV9
CASSVVESGTYNEQFF
>TRBJ2-5|16|TRBV27
CASSLSGLYIEETQYF
>TRBJ2-7|14|TRBV4-2
CASSSPGESYEQYF
>TRBJ2-3|12|TRBV5-6
CASSLTADTQYF
>TRBJ2-1|16|TRBV6-1
CASSEASYIAYNEQFF
>TRBJ2-1|15|TRBV11-2
CASSFTSGSLDEQFF
>TRBJ2-1|13|TRBV29-1
CSVSESSYNEQFF
>TRBJ2-3|16|TRBV27
CASSFGAGEYTDTQYF
>TRBJ2-2|16|TRBV13
CASGNRQADKTGELFF
>TRBJ2-7|14|TRBV27
CASVPGTGVGEQYF
>TRBJ1-6|14|TRBV6-6
CASSSLEYNSPLHF
>TRBJ2-3|15|TRBV9
CASSVASGRGDTQYF
>TRBJ2-7|13|TRBV5-6
CASSRWTVYEQYF
>TRBJ2-5|13|TRBV28
CASSGFREETQYF
>TRBJ2-2|15|TRBV6-1
CASSAGQGATGELFF
>TRBJ2-1|15|TRBV7-6
CASSPSGGPYNEQFF
>TRBJ2-5|18|TRBV10-2
CASSQEDGTAEAQETQYF
>TRBJ2-3|13|TRBV5-1
CASNIQGTDTQYF
>TRBJ2-7|15|TRBV4-3
CASSPVLDTAIEQYF
>TRBJ1-1|16|TRBV4-2
CASSQVFGGEDTEAFF
>TRBJ2-7|14|TRBV5-8
CASSPRLAGGEQYF
>TRBJ2-6|12|TRBV25-1
CASLTGANVLTF
>TRBJ2-7|15|TRBV7-9
CASSTGSRSPYEQYF
>TRBJ2-7|14|TRBV10-2
CASSGTGRHLEQYF
>TRBJ2-7|15|TRBV5-4
CASSRAGTSTYEQYF
>TRBJ1-2|16|TRBV9
CASSSRPQGENYGYTF
>TRBJ2-7|13|TRBV5-4
CASSWTGGDEQYF
>TRBJ1-5|14|TRBV10-1
CASSEGWRNQPRHF
>TRBJ1-1|15|TRBV7-9
CASSPHGPPGAEAFF
>TRBJ2-7|14|TRBV10-2
CASSGAGGHYEQYF
>TRBJ1-1|14|TRBV6-5
CASRDGQFTDEAFF
>TRBJ2-1|15|TRBV4-1
CASSHTGINSDEQFF
>TRBJ1-4|14|TRBV13
CASSLYRVSEKLFF
>TRBJ2-1|17|TRBV27
CASSPSLGDLSYNEQFF
>TRBJ1-5|18|TRBV2
CASSVSPKTDNSNQPQHF
>TRBJ2-2|14|TRBV5-4
CASSLEPSTGELFF
>TRBJ2-7|13|TRBV29-1
CSVDTGQSYEQYF
>TRBJ2-5|14|TRBV6-5
CASSLRGVQETQYF
>TRBJ1-4|16|TRBV7-9
CASSLLEGAANEKLFF
>TRBJ2-3|16|TRBV10-2
CASSRSTSGGTDTQYF
>TRBJ2-1|17|TRBV27
CASSFSPWRGIKDEQFF
>TRBJ2-7|15|TRBV10-3
CAISISRTGRHEQYF
>TRBJ2-1|16|TRBV6-6
CASSRPGLGTYNEQFF
>TRBJ2-5|13|TRBV7-7
CASSSDLEETQYF
>TRBJ2-1|12|TRBV6-5
CASSQTGIEQFF
>TRBJ2-1|19|TRBV14
CASSQDGLAGGDQYNEQFF
>TRBJ2-2|16|TRBV4-1
CASSQERGAGTGELFF
>TRBJ2-2|18|TRBV6-1
CASSEGKPRTGATGELFF
>TRBJ2-2|16|TRBV5-4
CASSPPGGLNTGELFF
>TRBJ2-7|11|TRBV10-2
CASVQDYEQYF